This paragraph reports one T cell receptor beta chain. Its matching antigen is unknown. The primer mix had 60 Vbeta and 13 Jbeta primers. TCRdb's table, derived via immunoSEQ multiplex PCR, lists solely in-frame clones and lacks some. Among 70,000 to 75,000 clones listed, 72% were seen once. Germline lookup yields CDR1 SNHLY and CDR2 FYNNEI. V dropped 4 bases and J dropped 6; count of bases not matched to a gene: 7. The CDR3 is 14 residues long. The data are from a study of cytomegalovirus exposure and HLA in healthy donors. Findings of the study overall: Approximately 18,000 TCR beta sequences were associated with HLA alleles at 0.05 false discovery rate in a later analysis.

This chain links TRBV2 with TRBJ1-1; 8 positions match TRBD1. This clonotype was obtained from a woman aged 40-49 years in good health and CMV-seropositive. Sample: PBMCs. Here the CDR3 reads CASSAETGASEAFF. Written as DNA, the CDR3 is TGTGCCAGCAGTGCTGAGACAGGGGCTTCTGAAGCTTTCTTT.